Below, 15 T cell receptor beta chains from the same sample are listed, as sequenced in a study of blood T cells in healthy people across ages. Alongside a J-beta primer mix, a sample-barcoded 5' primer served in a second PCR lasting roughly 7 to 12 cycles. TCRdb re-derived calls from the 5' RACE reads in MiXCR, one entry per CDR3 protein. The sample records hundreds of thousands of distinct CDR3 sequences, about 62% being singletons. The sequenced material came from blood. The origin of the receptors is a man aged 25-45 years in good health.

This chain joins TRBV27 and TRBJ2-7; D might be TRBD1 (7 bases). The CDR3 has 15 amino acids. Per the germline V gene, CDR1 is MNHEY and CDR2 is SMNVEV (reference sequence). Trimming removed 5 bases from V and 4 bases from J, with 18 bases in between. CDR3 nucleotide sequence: TGTGCCAGCAGTCCCCGCGGAGGGGGCCGGTACGAGCAGTACTTC. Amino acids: CASSPRGGGRYEQYF.

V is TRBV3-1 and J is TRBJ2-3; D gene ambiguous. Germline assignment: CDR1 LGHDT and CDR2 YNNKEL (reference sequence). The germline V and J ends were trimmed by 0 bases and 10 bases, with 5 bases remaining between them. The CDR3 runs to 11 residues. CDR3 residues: CASSQEGAQYF. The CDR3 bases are TGTGCCAGCAGCCAAGAGGGTGCGCAGTATTTT.

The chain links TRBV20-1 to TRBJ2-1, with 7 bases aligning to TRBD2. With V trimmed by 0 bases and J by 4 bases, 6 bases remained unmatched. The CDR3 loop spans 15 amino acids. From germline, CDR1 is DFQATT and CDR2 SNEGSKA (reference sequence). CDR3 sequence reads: CSARDFSGGYNEQFF. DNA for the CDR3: TGCAGTGCTAGAGATTTTTCGGGGGGTTACAATGAGCAGTTCTTC.

The CDR3 region is CSAATGGEQYF. The DNA for the CDR3 is TGCAGCGCTGCTACAGGGGGCGAGCAGTACTTC. The chain couples TRBV29-1 to TRBJ2-5, with 8 bases aligning to TRBD1. With the DNA end fitting TRBJ2-7 better, the J assignment may be wrong. This CDR3 is built from 11 residues. Germline lookup yields CDR1 SQVTM and CDR2 ANQGSEA.

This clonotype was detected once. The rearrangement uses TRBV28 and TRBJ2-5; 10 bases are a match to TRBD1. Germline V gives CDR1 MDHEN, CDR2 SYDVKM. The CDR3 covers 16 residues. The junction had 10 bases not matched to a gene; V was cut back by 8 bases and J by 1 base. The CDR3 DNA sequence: TGTGCCAGCTCTAGTAATAGGGACAGGGGCCAAGAGACCCAGTACTTC. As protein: CASSSNRDRGQETQYF.

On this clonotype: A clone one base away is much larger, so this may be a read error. CDR3 bases: TGTGCCAGCAGCTTAAGCAGCGGCGGATCACCCCTCCACTTT. It yields the protein CASSLSSGGSPLHF. This sequence joins TRBV7-6 and TRBJ1-6; D is unclear. The germline gives CDR1 SGHVS, CDR2 FNYEAQ. The CDR3 covers 14 residues. V was pared by 2 bases and J by 10 bases, with 12 bases between.

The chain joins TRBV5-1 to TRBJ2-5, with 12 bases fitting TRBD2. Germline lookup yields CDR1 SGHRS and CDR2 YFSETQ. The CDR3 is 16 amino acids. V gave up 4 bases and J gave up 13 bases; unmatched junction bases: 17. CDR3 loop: CASSVDRTSGTDERYF. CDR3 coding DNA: TGCGCCAGCAGCGTAGATAGGACTAGCGGGACAGATGAGCGGTACTTC.

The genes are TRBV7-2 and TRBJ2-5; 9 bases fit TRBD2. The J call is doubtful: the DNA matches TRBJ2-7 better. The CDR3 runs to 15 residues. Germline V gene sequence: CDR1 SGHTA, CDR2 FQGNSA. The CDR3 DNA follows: TGTGCCAGCAGCTTAGGAATAGCGGGAGTAGACGAGCAGTACTTC. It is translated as CASSLGIAGVDEQYF.

CDR3 coding DNA: TGCAGCGTCTTAGACGGAAACACCATATATTTT. Its protein product is CSVLDGNTIYF. The chain carries TRBV29-1 and TRBJ1-3; no clear D. The CDR3 has 11 amino acids. Trimming took 6 bases from V and 4 from J, leaving 7 bases between them. Germline loops: CDR1 SQVTM, CDR2 ANQGSEA.

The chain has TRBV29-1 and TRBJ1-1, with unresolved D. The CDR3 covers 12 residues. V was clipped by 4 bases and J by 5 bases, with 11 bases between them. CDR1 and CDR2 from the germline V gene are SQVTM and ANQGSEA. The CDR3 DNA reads TGCAGCGTTGGTTTGAGGGAAACTGAAGCTTTCTTT. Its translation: CSVGLRETEAFF.

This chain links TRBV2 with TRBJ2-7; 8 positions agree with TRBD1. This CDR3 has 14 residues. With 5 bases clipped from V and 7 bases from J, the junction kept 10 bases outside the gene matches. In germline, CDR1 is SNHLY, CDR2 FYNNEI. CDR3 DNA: TGTGCCAGCAGTTACGGGACAGGTGGTTGGGAGCAGTACTTC. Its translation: CASSYGTGGWEQYF.

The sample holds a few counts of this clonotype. In DNA form, the CDR3 reads TGCAGCGCTCGTAAGACAGGGGGCCCGAACACTGAAGCTTTCTTT. Translated, it gives CSARKTGGPNTEAFF. The genes are TRBV29-1 and TRBJ1-1; 10 bases line up with TRBD1. There are 15 residues in the CDR3. Per the germline V gene, CDR1 is SQVTM and CDR2 is ANQGSEA. V lost 7 bases to trimming and J lost 1 base; unmatched junction nucleotides: 9.

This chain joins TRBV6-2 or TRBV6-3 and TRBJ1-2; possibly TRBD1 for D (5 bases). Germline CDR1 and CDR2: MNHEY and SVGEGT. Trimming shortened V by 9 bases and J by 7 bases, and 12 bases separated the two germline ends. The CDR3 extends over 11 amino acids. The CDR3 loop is CASCQGGGYTF. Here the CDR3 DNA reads TGTGCCAGTTGTCAGGGTGGTGGCTACACCTTC.

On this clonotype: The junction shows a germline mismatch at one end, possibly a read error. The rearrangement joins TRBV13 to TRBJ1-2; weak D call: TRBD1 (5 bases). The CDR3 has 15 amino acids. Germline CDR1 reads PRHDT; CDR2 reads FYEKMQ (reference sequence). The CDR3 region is CASSPTEGRVGGYNF. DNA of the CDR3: TGTGCCAGCAGCCCGACGGAGGGCAGGGTGGGAGGCTACAACTTC.

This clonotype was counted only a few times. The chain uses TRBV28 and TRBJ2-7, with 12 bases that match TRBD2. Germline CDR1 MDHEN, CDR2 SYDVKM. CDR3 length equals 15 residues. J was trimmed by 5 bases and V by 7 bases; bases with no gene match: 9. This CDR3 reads CASMRRLAGVNEQYF. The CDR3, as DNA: TGTGCCAGCATGCGCAGACTAGCGGGAGTAAACGAGCAGTACTTC.